This T cell receptor (beta chain) was observed in a study of radiation and T cells in renal cell carcinoma. Overall study findings and caveats: Top tumor clonotypes rose in blood 2 weeks post-radiation, then contracted.

Described time point: blood 4 weeks post-SBRT, at nephrectomy. Treatment meaning: 15 Gy SBRT to primary tumor, nephrectomy 4 weeks later. Serial blood draws occurred at baseline and 2 and 4 weeks post-SBRT. The CDR3 loop spans 15 amino acids. Per the germline V gene, CDR1 is KGHSH and CDR2 is LQKENI. V was clipped by 1 base and J by 7 bases; unmatched bases: 5. On this clone itself: What it binds is not known. Other DNA sequences from this sample encode an identical CDR3 as well.

Sequenced by immunoSEQ multiplex PCR; TCRdb stores in-frame clones only, minus some. The sample lists 150,000 to 200,000 clones, roughly nine tenths occurring once. This sequence was found in a woman aged 50 to 60 with renal cell carcinoma. The chain has TRBV18 and TRBJ1-4; 8 bases are a match to TRBD1. Specimen: blood, collected from a patient whose treatment included radiotherapy and nephrectomy. The CDR3 nucleotides are TGTGCCAGCTCACCACGGACAGGGTCTGGTGAAAAACTGTTTTTT. Protein: CASSPRTGSGEKLFF. The whole variable domain, remainder taken from reference TRBV18 and TRBJ1-4, is NAGVMQNPRHLVRRRGQEARLRCSPMKGHSHVYWYRQLPEEGLKFMVYLQKENIIDESGMPKERFSAEFPKEGPSILRIQQVVRGDSAAYFCASSPRTGSGEKLFFGSGTQLSVL.